A selection of T cell receptor beta chains follows, all from one sample in a study of type 1 and type 2 diabetes patients. Each CDR3 protein gets one entry after TCRdb re-called the multiplex PCR reads with MiXCR. This table holds about 270,000 distinct CDR3 sequences, 40% to 50% found once. The source material was peripheral blood mononuclear cells (PBMCs). Receptor source: a man in his late teens or twenties with type 2 diabetes. The CDR3 runs from the conserved cysteine through the conserved F or W. The order of the fields is clone size, D gene, V gene, J gene, CDR3 protein. D genes are given only for firm matches. Clone size appears in some rows only: once, few, many, or a class for an expanded clone.

clone size: .
D gene: .
V gene: TRBV27
J gene: TRBJ1-5
CDR3 protein: CASSFGPYSNQPQHF

clone size: .
D gene: TRBD1
V gene: TRBV7-8
J gene: TRBJ2-2
CDR3 protein: CASRDRDRDTGELFF

clone size: .
D gene: .
V gene: TRBV12-3/TRBV12-4
J gene: TRBJ1-1
CDR3 protein: CASSPEVYTEAFF

clone size: .
D gene: .
V gene: TRBV6-5
J gene: TRBJ1-1
CDR3 protein: CASSPTEGFGNTEAFF

clone size: .
D gene: .
V gene: TRBV19
J gene: TRBJ2-5
CDR3 protein: CASSARTEGETQYF

clone size: many
D gene: .
V gene: TRBV25-1
J gene: TRBJ2-5
CDR3 protein: CASSDTPGGSWETQYF

clone size: .
D gene: .
V gene: TRBV12-3/TRBV12-4
J gene: TRBJ1-6
CDR3 protein: CASSLLIQGTSPLHF

clone size: once
D gene: .
V gene: TRBV12-3/TRBV12-4
J gene: TRBJ2-5
CDR3 protein: CASSDGSEIGEQYF

clone size: .
D gene: TRBD2
V gene: TRBV29-1
J gene: TRBJ2-1
CDR3 protein: CSVVNGLAGWGNEQFF

clone size: few
D gene: .
V gene: TRBV15
J gene: TRBJ1-2
CDR3 protein: CATSRAQGYGYTF

clone size: few
D gene: .
V gene: TRBV6-6
J gene: TRBJ2-7
CDR3 protein: CASQNPPYEQYF

clone size: .
D gene: .
V gene: TRBV11-2
J gene: TRBJ1-1
CDR3 protein: CASSFSGKNTEAFF

clone size: .
D gene: TRBD2
V gene: TRBV10-1
J gene: TRBJ2-1
CDR3 protein: CASSSTSGGYNEQFF

clone size: .
D gene: .
V gene: TRBV24-1
J gene: TRBJ2-3
CDR3 protein: CATSDLATFTTDTQYF

clone size: once
D gene: TRBD1
V gene: TRBV28
J gene: TRBJ2-7
CDR3 protein: CASSLRLLQGGDEQYF

clone size: many
D gene: .
V gene: TRBV19
J gene: TRBJ2-7
CDR3 protein: CASSIYSSREHSYEQYF

clone size: .
D gene: .
V gene: TRBV2
J gene: TRBJ2-1
CDR3 protein: CASSRSGPTYNEQFF

clone size: few
D gene: .
V gene: TRBV7-6
J gene: TRBJ2-5
CDR3 protein: CASSLASRDGETQYF

clone size: .
D gene: .
V gene: TRBV18
J gene: TRBJ2-7
CDR3 protein: CASSPARRFTYEQYF

clone size: .
D gene: .
V gene: TRBV14
J gene: TRBJ2-3
CDR3 protein: CASSPRRITDTQYF

clone size: few
D gene: .
V gene: TRBV12-3/TRBV12-4
J gene: TRBJ2-2
CDR3 protein: CASSLRGDTGELFF

clone size: .
D gene: .
V gene: TRBV2
J gene: TRBJ2-2
CDR3 protein: CASTSRGGTGELFF

clone size: .
D gene: TRBD2
V gene: TRBV28
J gene: TRBJ2-1
CDR3 protein: CASSNPGLVDGARVF

clone size: .
D gene: .
V gene: TRBV7-8
J gene: TRBJ2-5
CDR3 protein: CASSQDRARRRETQYF

clone size: .
D gene: TRBD2
V gene: TRBV7-9
J gene: TRBJ2-6
CDR3 protein: CASSLGRGSSGANVLTF

clone size: .
D gene: TRBD2
V gene: TRBV27
J gene: TRBJ2-3
CDR3 protein: CASSLVDGSSGRPSTDTQYF

clone size: few
D gene: TRBD1
V gene: TRBV6-5
J gene: TRBJ1-6
CDR3 protein: CASRGGDRVNSPLHF

clone size: .
D gene: TRBD2
V gene: TRBV6-6
J gene: .
CDR3 protein: CASSYSSGGAKTQYF

clone size: .
D gene: .
V gene: TRBV10-3
J gene: TRBJ1-2
CDR3 protein: CAISRGVTDNYGYTF

clone size: .
D gene: .
V gene: TRBV4-1
J gene: TRBJ1-2
CDR3 protein: CASSQVVDNLNGYTF

clone size: .
D gene: .
V gene: TRBV25-1
J gene: TRBJ2-1
CDR3 protein: CASSSEQFF

clone size: .
D gene: .
V gene: TRBV12-3/TRBV12-4
J gene: TRBJ2-3
CDR3 protein: CASSFVVSDTQYF

clone size: once
D gene: .
V gene: TRBV7-2
J gene: TRBJ1-2
CDR3 protein: CASSSPGPQGRGYTF

clone size: .
D gene: TRBD1
V gene: TRBV7-6
J gene: TRBJ1-1
CDR3 protein: CASSPGTGSTEAFF

clone size: once
D gene: .
V gene: TRBV7-3
J gene: TRBJ1-1
CDR3 protein: CASSLNGQGDEAFF

clone size: few
D gene: .
V gene: TRBV14
J gene: TRBJ1-1
CDR3 protein: CASSRQGSTEAFF

clone size: .
D gene: .
V gene: TRBV7-6
J gene: TRBJ2-1
CDR3 protein: CASSPWWGLPYNEQFF

clone size: .
D gene: .
V gene: TRBV4-1
J gene: TRBJ2-7
CDR3 protein: CASSQEGADEQYF

clone size: once
D gene: TRBD1
V gene: TRBV10-3
J gene: TRBJ1-5
CDR3 protein: CGIRGDSGSNQPQHF

clone size: many
D gene: .
V gene: TRBV7-8
J gene: TRBJ1-2
CDR3 protein: CASSFYRGSGYGYTF

clone size: .
D gene: .
V gene: TRBV11-2
J gene: TRBJ1-5
CDR3 protein: CASSHRYSNQPQHF

clone size: .
D gene: TRBD2
V gene: TRBV6-4
J gene: TRBJ2-1
CDR3 protein: CASSEGLGGNEQFF

clone size: .
D gene: TRBD1
V gene: TRBV13
J gene: TRBJ2-5
CDR3 protein: CASRRTGTGTDTQYF

clone size: many
D gene: TRBD1
V gene: TRBV2
J gene: TRBJ2-7
CDR3 protein: CASSESTGASYEQYF

clone size: .
D gene: .
V gene: TRBV20-1
J gene: TRBJ1-2
CDR3 protein: CSARALTWNYGYTF

clone size: .
D gene: TRBD2
V gene: TRBV9
J gene: TRBJ2-5
CDR3 protein: CASSVAAGQETQYF

clone size: .
D gene: .
V gene: TRBV4-1
J gene: TRBJ1-5
CDR3 protein: CASSQVGGNQPQHF

clone size: few
D gene: .
V gene: TRBV19
J gene: TRBJ2-1
CDR3 protein: CASSRLSLSSYNEQFF

clone size: few
D gene: TRBD1
V gene: TRBV7-9
J gene: TRBJ2-7
CDR3 protein: CASSLPDRATYSYEQYF

clone size: few
D gene: .
V gene: TRBV10-3
J gene: TRBJ1-1
CDR3 protein: CAISDRDTEAFF

clone size: once
D gene: .
V gene: TRBV7-9
J gene: TRBJ2-7
CDR3 protein: CASSLSGTTTVSYEQYF

clone size: few
D gene: TRBD1
V gene: TRBV5-1
J gene: TRBJ1-1
CDR3 protein: CASSFDRGAEAFF

clone size: .
D gene: TRBD2
V gene: TRBV4-2
J gene: TRBJ2-5
CDR3 protein: CASSQPFSGRYQETQYF

clone size: few
D gene: TRBD1
V gene: TRBV30
J gene: TRBJ2-1
CDR3 protein: CAFQTGNRNEQFF

clone size: .
D gene: .
V gene: TRBV13
J gene: TRBJ2-1
CDR3 protein: CASSSGGGNEQFF

clone size: .
D gene: .
V gene: TRBV6-1
J gene: TRBJ2-1
CDR3 protein: CASSLSPSFRGEQFF